This T cell receptor (beta chain) was identified during a study of blood T cell repertoires in COVID-19. Study overall: COVID-19 samples, acute and convalescent, were from the United States, Italy and Spain. Sources were T cells, B-cell-depleted T cells, or PBMCs; the material itself was cDNA or gDNA.

In the source study's methods: Amplifying reference gene primers gave estimates of nucleated cell counts. Assay used: immunoSEQ multiplex PCR; TCRdb lists only in-frame clones, some missing. D and trimming were read from the DNA, whereas the V and J calls and clone size are those reported in that table. The data contain fewer than 250,000 clones, roughly four fifths of them singletons. The germline CDR1 and CDR2 sequences are KGHSH and LQKENI. The V gene end was trimmed by 1 base and the J gene end by 1 base; junction bases not matched to a gene: 6. The CDR3 length is 17 residues. This TCR was sampled from a woman aged 40 to 50 with active or convalescent COVID-19. Sequenced sample: peripheral blood. J is TRBJ1-4 and V is TRBV18; 7 bases align to TRBD1. The CDR3 region is CASSPRTGRGTNEKLFF. In nucleotides, the CDR3 is TGTGCCAGCTCACCACGGACAGGAAGGGGAACTAATGAAAAACTGTTTTTT. The full variable domain, its missing parts supplied by reference TRBV18 and TRBJ1-4, is NAGVMQNPRHLVRRRGQEARLRCSPMKGHSHVYWYRQLPEEGLKFMVYLQKENIIDESGMPKERFSAEFPKEGPSILRIQQVVRGDSAAYFCASSPRTGRGTNEKLFFGSGTQLSVL.